The 19 T cell receptor beta chains listed next were all sequenced from one sample in a study of vaccination and CD4 T cells after COVID-19. The Oncomine TCR Beta short-read assay was applied to DNA of cultured CD4+ T cells. TCRdb reprocessed the PCR reads with MiXCR, giving one entry per CDR3 protein. The data hold under 25,000 distinct CDR3 sequences, with about 27% observed a single time. As to treatment: roughly ten-day PBMC culture with coronavirus spike peptide pools or control peptides (ViraFEST assay). These TCRs' antigens remain unknown. Sequencing was carried out using cultured CD4+ T cells from blood. Receptors originate from a human donor with COVID-19.

The rearrangement joins TRBV6-1 to TRBJ1-4; D ambiguous. V was cut by 6 bases and J by 0 bases, with 11 bases left in between. This CDR3 region has 15 residues. The germline gives CDR1 MNHNS, CDR2 SASEGT. The CDR3 here is CASSLQVATNEKLFF. In DNA form, the CDR3 reads TGTGCCAGCAGCCTCCAAGTAGCAACTAATGAAAAACTGTTTTTT.

By sample share, this clonotype is medium-sized. The CDR3 coding sequence is TGCAGTGCTAGAGATCCGGCGTCAGGACAGAGCTTTAATCAGCCCCAGCATTTT. Protein product: CSARDPASGQSFNQPQHF. V gene TRBV20-1 combines with J gene TRBJ1-5; the D gene is possibly TRBD1 (6 bases). With 0 bases removed from V and 4 bases from J, the gap between germline ends came to 22 bases. The CDR3 extends over 18 amino acids. Germline loops: CDR1 DFQATT, CDR2 SNEGSKA (reference sequence).

The rearrangement uses TRBV7-2 and TRBJ1-3, with 7 bases fitting TRBD1. The J segment lost 7 bases and the V segment lost 1 base, leaving 4 bases of the junction unmatched. CDR3 length: 14 amino acids. Germline V CDR1 and CDR2: SGHTA, FQGNSA. In nucleotides, the CDR3 is TGTGCCAGCAGCTTAGGGGACAGTCGGAACACCATATATTTT. This translates into CASSLGDSRNTIYF.

This sequence joins TRBV20-1 and TRBJ1-4, with TRBD1 identical over 7 bases. Germline V CDR1 and CDR2: DFQATT, SNEGSKA (reference sequence). The ends lost 4 bases at V and 5 bases at J; junction bases unmatched: 7. The CDR3 extends over 14 amino acids. In DNA form, the CDR3 reads TGCAGTGCTACTACAGGGGAGAAGAATGAAAAACTGTTTTTT. Its protein product is CSATTGEKNEKLFF.

Of note for this clonotype: A junction end diverges from the germline sequence, so it may reflect a read error. This chain links TRBV5-1 with TRBJ2-3, with 10 bases fitting TRBD2. The CDR3 runs to 15 residues. Germline V lookup: CDR1 SGHRS, CDR2 YFSETQ. This CDR3 is CASSSRAGGPHTQYF. The DNA for the CDR3 is TGCGCCAGCAGCTCCCGAGCGGGGGGGCCGCATACGCAGTACTTT.

The gene calls are TRBV4-2 and TRBJ1-5, with 8 bases matching TRBD1. Germline trimming cut 0 bases from V and 1 base from J; bases unmatched to any gene: 2. CDR1 and CDR2 from the germline V gene are LGHNA and YNFKEQ. The CDR3 has 16 amino acids. CDR3 coding DNA: TGTGCCAGCAGCCAAGAGACAGGGGTAAGCAATCAGCCCCAGCATTTT. Protein product: CASSQETGVSNQPQHF.

The chain employs TRBV6-1 and TRBJ2-6; 9 bases line up with TRBD2. V gave up 0 bases and J gave up 0 bases; unmatched junction bases: 3. This CDR3 contains 18 residues. Per the germline V gene, CDR1 is MNHNS and CDR2 is SASEGT. CDR3 bases: TGTGCCAGCAGTGAAGCGGGTAGCGGGGGCTCTGGGGCCAACGTCCTGACTTTC. Protein sequence: CASSEAGSGGSGANVLTF.

This clonotype turned up a few times. The rearrangement links TRBV20-1 to TRBJ2-1; no firm D call. From germline, CDR1 is DFQATT and CDR2 SNEGSKA (reference sequence). The ends were cut back, 3 bases at V and 8 bases at J, with 11 bases in the middle. CDR3 length equals 12 residues. The CDR3 DNA is TGCAGTGCTAGCGACCGGAGCCATGAGCAGTTCTTC. It translates to CSASDRSHEQFF.

CDR3 amino acids: CASSERAVGHSEQYF. The DNA of the CDR3 is TGTGCCAGCAGTGAACGCGCCGTGGGGCACTCCGAGCAGTACTTC. The chain couples TRBV25-1 to TRBJ2-7, with D tentatively TRBD1 (5 bases). CDR1 and CDR2 from the germline V gene are MGHDK and SYGVNS. CDR3 length: 15 residues. V lost 2 bases to trimming and J lost 6 bases, with 17 bases between them.

This clonotype was detected only a few times. The chain carries TRBV20-1 and TRBJ1-2; D is unclear. Germline loops: CDR1 DFQATT, CDR2 SNEGSKA (reference sequence). Trimming cost V 0 bases and J 7 bases, with 21 bases left between them. The CDR3 contains 16 residues. CDR3: CSARDPLEGSDRGYTF. The CDR3 DNA sequence: TGCAGTGCTAGAGACCCTCTAGAGGGTTCAGATCGTGGCTACACCTTC.

This clonotype occurred a few times. The chain recombines TRBV2 with TRBJ2-3, with D possibly being TRBD2 (6 bases). Deletions cut 1 base from V and 9 bases from J, with 8 bases between. Germline lookup yields CDR1 SNHLY and CDR2 FYNNEI. The CDR3 consists of 12 residues. The CDR3 sequence: CASSEVGGTQYF. In nucleotides, the CDR3 is TGTGCCAGCAGTGAAGTTGGGGGGACGCAGTATTTT. The full variable domain, its missing parts supplied by reference TRBV2 and TRBJ2-3, is EPEVTQTPSHQVTQMGQEVILRCVPISNHLYFYWYRQILGQKVEFLVSFYNNEISEKSEIFDDQFSVERPDGSNFTLKIRSTKLEDSAMYFCASSEVGGTQYFGPGTRLTVL.

The chain combines TRBV5-6 with TRBJ2-5, with 12 bases aligning to TRBD2. This CDR3 region has 14 residues. V shed 4 bases and J 6 bases; nucleotides not matched to a gene: 4. Germline CDR1 reads SGHDT; CDR2 reads YYEEEE. CDR3 nucleotide sequence: TGTGCCAGCAGCCTGACTAGCGGGGGAAAGACCCAGTACTTC. It translates to CASSLTSGGKTQYF.

The chain has TRBV25-1 and TRBJ1-4, with D maybe TRBD1 (5 bases). V was cut by 0 bases and J by 6 bases, with 8 bases left in between. Germline assignment: CDR1 MGHDK and CDR2 SYGVNS. This CDR3 contains 14 residues. The CDR3 coding sequence is TGTGCCAGCAGTGAATATTGGGGGGATGAAAAACTGTTTTTT. This encodes CASSEYWGDEKLFF.

This clonotype was seen only a few times. This chain joins TRBV10-3 and TRBJ2-7; D not resolved. Germline-derived CDR1 and CDR2 are ENHRY and SYGVKD. This CDR3 has 11 residues. Trimming left V 4 bases short and J 3 bases short, with 4 bases between. The CDR3 loop is CAISGNYEQYF. The CDR3 nucleotides are TGTGCCATCAGTGGAAACTACGAGCAGTACTTC.

This clonotype was picked up a small number of times. The chain is built from TRBV20-1 and TRBJ2-5, with D unresolved. The germline V gene encodes CDR1 DFQATT and CDR2 SNEGSKA (reference sequence). The CDR3 is 14 amino acids. Trimming shortened V by 1 base and J by 1 base, and 10 bases separated the two germline ends. The CDR3 DNA reads TGCAGTGCTAGAGTCACGTCGGGCCAAGAGACCCAGTACTTC. It encodes CSARVTSGQETQYF.

The genes are TRBV6-2 or TRBV6-3 and TRBJ1-1, with unresolved D. The CDR3 extends over 14 amino acids. CDR1 is MNHEY and CDR2 is SVGEGT in the germline V gene. Trimming shortened V by 6 bases and J by 1 base, and 12 bases separated the two germline ends. The CDR3 reads CASSYIHGNTEAFF. The CDR3, as DNA: TGTGCCAGCAGCTACATACACGGGAACACTGAAGCTTTCTTT.

V is TRBV28 and J is TRBJ1-4; 7 bases are a match to TRBD1. V was clipped by 3 bases and J by 8 bases; unmatched bases: 6. CDR3 size: 14 residues. Germline V gives CDR1 MDHEN, CDR2 SYDVKM. CDR3 nucleotide sequence: TGTGCCAGCAGTTTGATGACAGGGCGGGAAAAACTGTTTTTT. Protein product: CASSLMTGREKLFF.

This clonotype turned up a few times. The rearrangement joins TRBV19 to TRBJ2-1, with 7 bases fitting TRBD2. J gave up 6 bases and V 6 bases, and 5 bases lay outside the gene matches. Germline values: CDR1 LNHDA, CDR2 SQIVND (reference sequence). The CDR3 is 13 residues long. CDR3 DNA sequence: TGTGCCAGTAGGAGCGGGGTAGTCAATGAGCAGTTCTTC. It yields the protein CASRSGVVNEQFF.

V usage is TRBV5-1 and J usage is TRBJ2-5; D is possibly TRBD1 or TRBD2 (5 bases each). The V and J ends lost 4 bases and 1 base respectively, with 11 bases between them. The CDR3 totals 14 residues. Germline values: CDR1 SGHRS, CDR2 YFSETQ. The CDR3 DNA sequence: TGCGCCAGCAGCCCGGGTGGGACCCAAGAGACCCAGTACTTC. Its translation is CASSPGGTQETQYF.